This TCR beta chain was found in a study of CD8 T cells in Susac syndrome. The germline V gene encodes CDR1 SGHNT and CDR2 YYREEE (reference sequence). Trimming left V 5 bases short and J 8 bases short, with 16 bases between. This CDR3 has 13 amino acids. cDNA came from approximately 0.5 to 1 ug RNA primed by random hexamers. Amplification of TCR beta CDR3 across 54 Vbeta and 13 Jbeta was performed with immunoSEQ multiplex PCR. One entry per CDR3 protein, called by TCRdb with MiXCR from the immunoSEQ multiplex PCR reads. The data hold 180,000 or so distinct CDR3 sequences, with roughly 94% observed a single time. Notes on this clonotype: Its cognate antigen is unknown.

The study, taken as a whole, reports: The CD4+ T cell repertoire of patients with Susac syndrome showed no detectable clonal expansion.

Blood CD8+ and CD4+ T cells underwent high-throughput TCR beta sequencing. FACS was used to enrich TEMRA cells, whereas the CD8+ and CD4+ T cells were obtained by negative isolation. The origin of this receptor is a human donor with Susac syndrome. J is TRBJ1-2 and V is TRBV5-4; D is unclear. What was sequenced was CD4+ T cells from PBMCs. The CDR3 nucleotides are TGTGCCAGCAGTCCTAAATCTCAACAAGGCTACACCTTC. Amino acids: CASSPKSQQGYTF.